This T cell receptor beta chain appears in the sequencing data of a study of T cells after somatic rescue of genetic block. Sequencing used immunoSEQ multiplex PCR; TCRdb keeps in-frame clones, though not all of them. The repertoire has 110,000 or so clones, 75% to 95% of them found once; the top ten carry around 1.5%. Sequenced sample: peripheral blood mononuclear cells (PBMCs). This TCR derives from a woman between 18 and 29 years old.

In DNA form, the CDR3 reads TGTGCCAGCAGCTCCCCTCTCGGGCACCGAAGGAACGAGCAGTACTTC. Amino acid sequence: CASSSPLGHRRNEQYF. V gene TRBV7-9 combines with J gene TRBJ2-7, with unresolved D. In germline, CDR1 is SEHNR, CDR2 FQNEAQ (reference sequence). Deletions cut 4 bases from V and 5 bases from J, with 21 bases between. The length of the CDR3 is 16 residues.